Listed below are T cell receptor beta chains from one sample, sequenced in a study of OX40 agonist ivuxolimab in advanced cancers. Sequencing was performed with immunoSEQ multiplex PCR; in TCRdb, only in-frame clones are kept and a portion is missing. The data contain 75,000 to 80,000 clones, around 80% of them singletons. The specimen comprised CD4+ or CD8+ T cells sorted from blood, sampled in a trial of the OX40 agonist ivuxolimab. These receptors came from an adult with an advanced solid tumor such as melanoma, head and neck, liver or kidney cancer. CDR3s include the opening cysteine and the closing phenylalanine or tryptophan. D genes are given only for firm matches. Clone sizes are given selectively: once, few, many, or a class where the clone is expanded.

D	V	size	J	DNA	CDR3
-	TRBV7-2	-	TRBJ2-5	TGTGCCAGCAGCTCGCGGACCCTGGATGGGACCCAGTACTTC	CASSSRTLDGTQYF
-	TRBV5-6	-	TRBJ1-2	TGTGCCAGCAGGCCGGGACGCCTGAACTATGGCTACACCTTC	CASRPGRLNYGYTF
TRBD1	TRBV30	-	TRBJ1-2	TGTGCCTGGACCCGACAGGGGATCGGGGATGGCTACACCTTC	CAWTRQGIGDGYTF
-	TRBV23-1	-	TRBJ1-5	TGCGCCAGCAGTCAATGCGACGGTAGCAATCAGCCCCAGCATTTT	CASSQCDGSNQPQHF
TRBD2	TRBV5-4	-	TRBJ2-2	TGTGCCAGCAGCCCCGGGAGGACCCGCCAGGGTGTCGGGGAGCTGTTTTTT	CASSPGRTRQGVGELFF
TRBD2	TRBV4-3	-	TRBJ2-7	TGCGCCAGCAGCCAGAGCTCGTTAGCGGGAGGCCCCTACGAGCAGTACTTC	CASSQSSLAGGPYEQYF
TRBD1	TRBV11-3	-	TRBJ1-4	TGTGCCAGCAGCTTAGGGGACAGTGCAACTAATGAAAAACTGTTTTTT	CASSLGDSATNEKLFF
-	TRBV4-1	-	TRBJ1-6	TGCGCCAGCAGCCAAGACTCGAGGGGCGCGGATAATTCACCCCTCCACTTT	CASSQDSRGADNSPLHF
-	TRBV5-1	-	TRBJ1-5	TGCGCCAGCAGCTTGGTGGGCAATCAGCCCCAGCATTTT	CASSLVGNQPQHF
-	TRBV6-4	-	TRBJ1-1	TGTGCCAGCAGTGAGTCGACAAGGACTGAAGCTTTCTTT	CASSESTRTEAFF
TRBD1	TRBV5-1	once	TRBJ2-1	TGCGCCAGCAGCTTGTCAGGGGGTGGCTACAATGAGCAGTTCTTC	CASSLSGGGYNEQFF
-	TRBV11-3	-	TRBJ1-3	TGTGCCAGCAGCCGGGTCGAGAGATCGAGGGGAAACACCATATATTTT	CASSRVERSRGNTIYF
-	TRBV7-2	few	TRBJ1-1	TGTGCCAGCAGCCCAGACAGCTTGGTGGCTTTCTTT	CASSPDSLVAFF
-	TRBV5-1	-	TRBJ2-7	TGCGCCAGCAGCTTCGGGGATAGTGTGCAGTACTTC	CASSFGDSVQYF
TRBD2	TRBV7-9	once	TRBJ2-1	TGTGCCAGCAGCTTAGGGCCACTAGCGGGAGGGTACAATGAGCAGTTCTTC	CASSLGPLAGGYNEQFF
-	TRBV27	-	TRBJ1-2	TGTGCCAGCAGGGGAGGGGGACACTATGGCTACACCTTC	CASRGGGHYGYTF
TRBD1	TRBV18	-	TRBJ2-2	TGTGCCAGCTCGCATGGACAGGCCGCGAACACCGGGGAGCTGTTTTTT	CASSHGQAANTGELFF
TRBD2	TRBV18	-	TRBJ2-4	TGTGCCAGCTCACCCAGCTCAGCGGGGGGCAGAACAGCCAAAAACATTCAGTACTTC	CASSPSSAGGRTAKNIQYF
-	TRBV5-4	-	TRBJ2-1	TGTGCCAGCAGCTTTCAAGTCGGGTCCTACAATGAGCAGTTCTTC	CASSFQVGSYNEQFF
-	TRBV15	-	TRBJ2-7	TGTGCCACCAGCAGGGGGATCAACGAGCAGTACTTC	CATSRGINEQYF
TRBD2	TRBV7-2	-	TRBJ2-1	TGTGCCAGCAGCCCGGCTAGCGGGAGGGTGTACAATGAGCAGTTCTTC	CASSPASGRVYNEQFF
TRBD2	TRBV27	-	TRBJ2-1	TGTGCCAGCAGTACAAGACTAGCGGGGTCCTACAATGAGCAGTTCTTC	CASSTRLAGSYNEQFF
TRBD2	TRBV18	-	TRBJ2-1	TGTGCCAGCTCACCTCCGTATAGCGGGAGGGATAGTGAGCAGTTCTTC	CASSPPYSGRDSEQFF
-	TRBV10-3	-	TRBJ1-1	TGTGCCACGCAACCCAGGGAGAACACTGAAGCTTTCTTT	CATQPRENTEAFF
-	TRBV13	once	TRBJ1-3	TGTGCCAGCAGCTTAGTGGGGCCGCGCTCTGGAAACACCATATATTTT	CASSLVGPRSGNTIYF
-	TRBV2	-	TRBJ2-7	TGTGCCATCGTCGAGGCTCGGGCCTACGAGCAGTACTTC	CAIVEARAYEQYF
TRBD2	TRBV6-4	-	TRBJ2-1	TGTGCCAGCAGCCGGACTAGCGCCCGAAGGGATGAGCAGTTCTTC	CASSRTSARRDEQFF
TRBD1	TRBV27	-	TRBJ1-2	TGTGCCAGCAGTCCCAGGACAGGCAACTATGGCTACACCTTC	CASSPRTGNYGYTF
-	TRBV21-1	few	TRBJ2-7	TGTGCCAGACCCCCAACTAGCGGGAGGCCTCCCTACGAGCAGTACTTC	CARPPTSGRPPYEQYF
-	TRBV6-1	once	TRBJ2-7	TGTGCCAGCCCGGACCCACAGGGCCGCTACGAGCAGTACTTC	CASPDPQGRYEQYF
TRBD1	TRBV6-5	-	TRBJ2-7	TGTGCCAGCAGGACAGGGAGCGACGAGCAGTACTTC	CASRTGSDEQYF
-	TRBV14	-	TRBJ1-1	TGTGCCAGCAGCCCTTCTTTGAGGGCCGAAGCTTTCTTT	CASSPSLRAEAFF